These T cell receptor beta chains were read from a single sample in a study of CD8 T cells in Susac syndrome. TCRdb passed the immunoSEQ multiplex PCR reads through MiXCR, listing each CDR3 protein once. The data hold over 350,000 distinct CDR3 sequences, with more than 70% observed a single time. The material sequenced was CD8+ T cells from PBMCs. The receptors were gathered from a human donor with multiple sclerosis. CDR3s leave out the opening cysteine and the closing phenylalanine or tryptophan. Fields, in order: V gene, J gene, CDR3 protein.

>TRBV6-5|TRBJ1-4
ASSYDGGTMRKLF
>TRBV3-1|TRBJ1-6
ASSQEVGSPLH
>TRBV28|TRBJ2-1
ASSLTREGGSHNEQF
>TRBV29-1|TRBJ2-3
SVAGKESDNTDTQY
>TRBV27|TRBJ1-5
ASSFGQYNQPQH
>TRBV6-5|TRBJ1-2
ASSYVAGDYGYT
>TRBV7-9|TRBJ2-2
ASTFPARVLNTGELF
>TRBV2|TRBJ1-2
ASSVIGQGEYGYT
>TRBV10-3|TRBJ1-2
AIRAGTTPIYGYT
>TRBV4-1|TRBJ2-2
ASSHPGLAGGETGELF
>TRBV24-1|TRBJ2-2
ATSDSGQGETGELF
>TRBV27|TRBJ2-1
ASRGGYYNEQF
>TRBV7-6|TRBJ1-6
ASSPLIAVFSYNSPLH
>TRBV12-3/TRBV12-4|TRBJ2-1
ASTHPGQGFSSSYNEQF
>TRBV6-4|TRBJ1-5
ASPTWWVQPQH
>TRBV6-1|TRBJ1-2
ASSPEPNFYGYT
>TRBV27|TRBJ1-5
ASSMGANQPQH
>TRBV19|TRBJ2-7
ASSLTTSAYYEQY
>TRBV11-3|TRBJ2-7
ASGITGEEQY
>TRBV20-1|TRBJ2-1
SALAYVISYNEQF
>TRBV6-1|TRBJ2-7
ASRWDGFYEQY
>TRBV24-1|TRBJ2-2
ATEGPGELF
>TRBV29-1|TRBJ1-4
SVSEEGLQEKLF
>TRBV11-2|TRBJ2-7
ATQAPTYEQY
>TRBV27|TRBJ2-1
ASSSLASSYNEQF
>TRBV28|TRBJ1-2
ASSSAEGTGDYGYT